The following is a T cell receptor beta chain sequence with its context. This PCR relied on a set of 60 Vbeta primers and 13 Jbeta primers. The data were produced by immunoSEQ multiplex PCR, yet TCRdb's version contains in-frame clones alone and is incomplete. Found here are more than 95,000 clones, about 81% of them singletons; the top ten hold less than 1.1%. Losses at the gene ends were 4 bases for V and 3 bases for J; bases not matched to a gene: 7. This CDR3 is built from 16 residues. Germline CDR1 and CDR2: SGHRS and YFSETQ. The sample is drawn from a study of cytomegalovirus exposure and HLA in healthy donors.

This TCR was sampled from a woman aged 25 to 39 in good health and CMV-seronegative. The specimen was PBMCs. V gene TRBV5-1 combines with J gene TRBJ1-1, with 12 bases fitting TRBD1. The CDR3: CASSPMGQGAHTEAFF. The CDR3, as DNA: TGCGCCAGCAGCCCAATGGGACAGGGGGCACACACTGAAGCTTTCTTT.